Below are 9 T cell receptor beta chains sequenced from a single sample in a study of CDR3 diversity in severe acne. TCRdb re-derived calls from the PCR reads in MiXCR, one entry per CDR3 protein. Of around 83,000 distinct CDR3 sequences in the sample, approximately 49% were seen once. The sample consisted of blood. The receptors were sampled from a male donor with severe acne vulgaris.

About this clonotype: One end of the junction does not line up with germline, which may come from a read error. J is TRBJ1-6 and V is TRBV5-1; D remains unclear. This CDR3 has 16 amino acids. From germline, CDR1 is SGHRS and CDR2 YFSETQ. For the CDR3, the DNA is TGCGCCAACAGCCTCGACACTAGCTCCTATAATTCACCCCTCCACTTT. Protein sequence: CANSLDTSSYNSPLHF.

This rearrangement joins TRBV29-1 to TRBJ2-7, with 9 nucleotides matching TRBD1. V lost 7 bases and J lost 2; bases outside the gene matches: 6. Germline lookup yields CDR1 SQVTM and CDR2 ANQGSEA. The CDR3 sequence is 13 residues long. This CDR3 reads CSAGTGTTYEQYF. CDR3 DNA: TGCAGCGCCGGGACAGGGACAACCTACGAGCAGTACTTC.

This clonotype was seen at least ten times. V usage is TRBV7-6 and J usage is TRBJ2-7; a possible D gene is TRBD2 (5 bases). From germline, CDR1 is SGHVS and CDR2 FNYEAQ. The CDR3 covers 15 residues. Between the trimmed V and J ends, which lost 1 base and 4 bases, there was a span of 14 bases. Written as DNA, the CDR3 is TGTGCCAGCAGCTTAGGCACTGGGAGTGAGTACGAGCAGTACTTC. It translates to CASSLGTGSEYEQYF.

About this clonotype: This may come from a read error, since a much larger clone is one base off. The rearrangement uses TRBV24-1 and TRBJ2-2, with TRBD1 matching 7 bases. V lost 4 bases, J lost 3 bases, and 7 bases stayed unmatched. CDR1 and CDR2 (germline): KGHDR, SFDVKD. The CDR3 runs to 16 residues. As DNA, the CDR3 is TGTGCCACCAGTGACCCGAACAGGGGAGACACCGGGGAGCTGTTTTTT. Protein sequence: CATSDPNRGDTGELFF.

This clonotype came up many times. This rearrangement joins TRBV10-2 to TRBJ2-3; D unresolved. The CDR3 length is 13 residues. Germline V lookup: CDR1 WSHSY, CDR2 SAAADI. Trimming left V 5 bases short and J 8 bases short, with 14 bases between. CDR3 protein: CASSPPQPGTQYF. CDR3 nucleotides: TGCGCCAGCAGTCCCCCACAACCCGGTACGCAGTATTTT.

This clonotype was counted many times. This rearrangement joins TRBV7-9 to TRBJ2-1, with D maybe TRBD2 (5 bases). The V end lost 1 base, the J end lost 6 bases, and 7 bases lay between the germline ends. CDR3 length equals 13 residues. CDR1 is SEHNR and CDR2 is FQNEAQ in the germline V gene (reference sequence). The CDR3 protein is CASSLGTGNEQFF. DNA of the CDR3: TGTGCCAGCAGCTTAGGGACTGGCAATGAGCAGTTCTTC.

The V and J genes are TRBV10-3 and TRBJ2-2; D is uncertain. The CDR3 is 16 residues long. Trimming shortened V by 5 bases and J by 0 bases, and 13 bases separated the two germline ends. In germline, CDR1 is ENHRY, CDR2 SYGVKD. This chain's CDR3 is CAISYLSQSNTGELFF. The CDR3 DNA reads TGTGCCATCAGTTATCTTTCGCAGTCGAACACCGGGGAGCTGTTTTTT.

Sample share makes this clonotype medium-sized (0.01 to 0.1%). V is TRBV2 and J is TRBJ1-2; possible D gene TRBD1, 6 bases. This CDR3 spans 13 amino acids. Germline CDR1 SNHLY, CDR2 FYNNEI. The V and J ends lost 6 bases and 2 bases respectively, with 10 bases between them. The CDR3 DNA is TGTGCCAGCAGGGGGGCGGGAAACTATGGCTACACCTTC. It translates to CASRGAGNYGYTF.

CDR3 in amino acids: CAISESEGVRTGAQYF. The DNA for the CDR3 is TGTGCCATCAGTGAGTCGGAAGGGGTCCGAACGGGGGCCCAGTACTTC. This sequence joins TRBV10-3 and TRBJ2-5; tentative D call: TRBD2 (6 bases). CDR3 length equals 16 residues. Between the trimmed V and J ends, which lost 0 bases and 9 bases, there was a span of 20 bases. CDR1 ENHRY and CDR2 SYGVKD come from the germline V gene.